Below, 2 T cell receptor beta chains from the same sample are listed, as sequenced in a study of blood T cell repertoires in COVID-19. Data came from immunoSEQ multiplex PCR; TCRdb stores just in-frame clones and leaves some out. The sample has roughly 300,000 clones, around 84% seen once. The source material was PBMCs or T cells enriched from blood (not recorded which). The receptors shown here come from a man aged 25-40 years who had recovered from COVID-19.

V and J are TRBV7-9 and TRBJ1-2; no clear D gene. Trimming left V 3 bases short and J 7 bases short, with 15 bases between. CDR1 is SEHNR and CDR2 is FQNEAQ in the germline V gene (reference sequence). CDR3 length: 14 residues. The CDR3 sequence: CASSLRGEKSGYTF. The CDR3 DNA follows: TGTGCCAGCAGCTTGCGGGGAGAGAAGTCTGGCTACACCTTC.

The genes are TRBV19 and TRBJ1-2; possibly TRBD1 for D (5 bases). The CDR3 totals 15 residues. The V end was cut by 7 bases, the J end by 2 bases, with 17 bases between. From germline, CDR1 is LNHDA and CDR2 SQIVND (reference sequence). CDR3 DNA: TGTGCCAGTACTTACGACAGAGACTTCAACTATGGCTACACCTTC. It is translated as CASTYDRDFNYGYTF.